Shown below are 8 T cell receptor beta chains from a single sample sequenced in a study of cytomegalovirus exposure and HLA in healthy donors. The PCR employed 60 Vbeta primers together with 13 Jbeta primers. The protocol was immunoSEQ multiplex PCR, while the TCRdb copy is restricted to in-frame clones and leaves out a portion. The repertoire includes 150,000 or so clones, around 80% of them detected once, and roughly 3.1% sits in the top ten. The material sequenced was PBMCs. The receptors stem from a man aged 18-30 years in good health and CMV-seropositive.

This sequence joins TRBV15 and TRBJ1-5; TRBD1 might be the D (5 bases). Trimming removed 2 bases from V and 11 bases from J, with 25 bases in between. Germline CDR1 is LNHNV and CDR2 is YYDKDF (reference sequence). This CDR3 has 17 amino acids. The CDR3 coding sequence is TGTGCCACCAGCAGACCCCCTGGGGGGTTCATGGATCCGACCCAGCATTTT. Protein sequence: CATSRPPGGFMDPTQHF.

The V and J genes are TRBV2 and TRBJ1-5; D unclear. CDR1 is SNHLY and CDR2 is FYNNEI in the germline V gene. The V gene lost 5 bases and the J gene lost 0 bases, with 8 bases spanning the gap. The CDR3 spans 14 residues. The CDR3 is CASSSDYSNQPQHF. The CDR3 DNA reads as TGTGCCAGCAGTTCCGACTATAGCAATCAGCCCCAGCATTTT.

The V gene is TRBV9, the J gene TRBJ2-3, with TRBD1 identical over 9 bases. The length of the CDR3 is 16 residues. In germline, CDR1 is SGDLS, CDR2 YYNGEE. Germline trimming cut 0 bases from V and 4 bases from J; bases unmatched to any gene: 6. DNA of the CDR3: TGTGCCAGCAGCGTAGAGGCGGGACAGGGTGCAGATACGCAGTATTTT. Encoded protein: CASSVEAGQGADTQYF.

This clone came up a few times. The V gene is TRBV5-4, the J gene TRBJ2-5; 7 bases line up with TRBD2. The V gene end was trimmed by 5 bases and the J gene end by 5 bases; junction bases not matched to a gene: 12. Germline CDR1 and CDR2: SGHNT and YYREEE (reference sequence). The CDR3 contains 15 residues. CDR3: CASSIAGVTDETQYF. The DNA for the CDR3 is TGTGCCAGCAGTATCGCGGGAGTAACAGATGAGACCCAGTACTTC.

The chain joins TRBV11-3 to TRBJ1-1; weak D call: TRBD1 (5 bases). CDR1 and CDR2 (germline): SGHNT, YENEEA. The CDR3 is made up of 12 amino acids. Trimming removed 5 bases at V and 4 bases at J, with 8 bases between. The CDR3 is CASSPGGTEAFF. CDR3 nucleotides: TGTGCCAGCAGCCCGGGGGGCACTGAAGCTTTCTTT.

CDR3 nucleotide sequence: TGTGCCAGTAGTATGAGCGATAACACTGAAGCTTTCTTT. Encoded protein: CASSMSDNTEAFF. This sequence joins TRBV19 and TRBJ1-1, with D unresolved. The CDR3 totals 13 residues. V was shortened by 3 bases and J by 2 bases, with 7 bases between the two germline ends. Germline V gene sequence: CDR1 LNHDA, CDR2 SQIVND (reference sequence). The entire variable domain, with the rest obtained from reference TRBV19 and TRBJ1-1, is as follows: DGGITQSPKYLFRKEGQNVTLSCEQNLNHDAMYWYRQDPGQGLRLIYYSQIVNDFQKGDIAEGYSVSREKKESFPLTVTSAQKNPTAFYLCASSMSDNTEAFFGQGTRLTVV.

This sequence joins TRBV27 and TRBJ1-1, with TRBD1 identical over 7 bases. Germline V gene lookup returns CDR1 MNHEY and CDR2 SMNVEV (reference sequence). The CDR3 is 15 residues long. The V gene end was trimmed by 4 bases and the J gene end by 2 bases; junction bases not matched to a gene: 7. The CDR3 bases are TGTGCCAGCAGTTCTTTAGGGGGCCCTAACACTGAAGCTTTCTTT. It encodes CASSSLGGPNTEAFF.

The chain has TRBV30 and TRBJ1-2, with 7 bases identical to TRBD1. This CDR3 has 15 amino acids. Trimming removed 3 bases from V and 4 bases from J; junction bases left unmatched: 11. Germline CDR1 and CDR2: GTSNPN and SVGIG (reference sequence). The CDR3 here is CAWRGRGNRGYGYTF. CDR3 nucleotide sequence: TGTGCCTGGAGAGGCAGGGGGAATAGGGGCTATGGCTACACCTTC.